This TCR beta chain stems from a study of a mutant IDH1 vaccine in newly diagnosed glioma. The wider study: With temozolomide cycles, or 4-6 weeks after radiotherapy alone, vaccination was started. Treated patients comprised about 60% males and about 38% females, mean age approximately 42 years.

Here immunoSEQ multiplex PCR was the method, and the copy in TCRdb shows in-frame clones only, minus some. This sample yields fewer than 150,000 clones, of which around 90% are seen a single time; 0.5% to 0.65% belongs to the top ten. As to time point: week 11, during vaccination. A 20-mer mutant IDH1 peptide at 300 ug was injected subcutaneously with topical imiquimod. About this clone: Its matching antigen is unknown.

This CDR3 is built from 15 residues. CDR1 is MNHNY, CDR2 SVGAGI, per germline (reference sequence). Between the trimmed V and J ends, which lost 7 bases and 7 bases, there was a span of 20 bases. The V gene is TRBV6-6, the J gene TRBJ1-5; maybe TRBD1 (6 bases). This specimen was PBMCs, taken from a glioma patient whose treatment included an IDH1 peptide vaccine. The origin of this receptor is a woman in her 50s with glioma. CDR3 nucleotides: TGTGCCAGCACCGACCCGGGACAAACCGAACAGCCCCAGCATTTT. Translating it yields CASTDPGQTEQPQHF.